This TCR beta chain was captured by sequencing in a study of immune evolution from preneoplasia to lung adenocarcinoma. The protocol was immunoSEQ multiplex PCR, while the TCRdb copy is restricted to in-frame clones and leaves out a portion. Seen here are about 10,000 clones, more than 70% observed once, and the top ten hold under 30%. In germline, CDR1 is SGHTA, CDR2 FQGNSA. This CDR3 spans 14 amino acids. V was pared by 4 bases and J by 3 bases, with 2 bases of the junction left unmatched. H&E slides confirmed each diagnosis, reviewed by two pathologists independently. In this sample, this clone turned up a few times.

The sample consisted of FFPE normal lung tissue adjacent to the tumor. The TCR sequence derives from a person in their sixties or seventies with lung adenocarcinoma. Some clones in this sample may be carry-over from other donors' samples. J is TRBJ2-3 and V is TRBV7-2; 9 nucleotides line up with TRBD2. The CDR3 DNA is TGTGCCAGCAGCTCGGGACTAGCAACAGATACGCAGTATTTT. It translates to CASSSGLATDTQYF.